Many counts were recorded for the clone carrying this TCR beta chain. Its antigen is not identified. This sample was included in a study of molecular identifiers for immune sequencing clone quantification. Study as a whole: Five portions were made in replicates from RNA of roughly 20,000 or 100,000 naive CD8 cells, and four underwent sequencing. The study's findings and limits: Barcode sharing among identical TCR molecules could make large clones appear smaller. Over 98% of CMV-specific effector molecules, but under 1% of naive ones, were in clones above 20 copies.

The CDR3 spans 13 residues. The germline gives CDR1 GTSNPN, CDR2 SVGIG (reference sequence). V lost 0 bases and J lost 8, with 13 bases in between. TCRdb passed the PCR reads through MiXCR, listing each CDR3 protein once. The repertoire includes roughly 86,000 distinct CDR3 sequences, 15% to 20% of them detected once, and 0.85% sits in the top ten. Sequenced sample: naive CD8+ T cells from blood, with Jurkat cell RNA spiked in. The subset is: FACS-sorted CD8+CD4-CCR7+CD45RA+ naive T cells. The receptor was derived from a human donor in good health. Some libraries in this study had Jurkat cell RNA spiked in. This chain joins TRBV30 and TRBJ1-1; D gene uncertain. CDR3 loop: CAWSVTLLFEAFF. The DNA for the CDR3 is TGTGCCTGGAGTGTAACCCTCCTTTTCGAAGCTTTCTTT.